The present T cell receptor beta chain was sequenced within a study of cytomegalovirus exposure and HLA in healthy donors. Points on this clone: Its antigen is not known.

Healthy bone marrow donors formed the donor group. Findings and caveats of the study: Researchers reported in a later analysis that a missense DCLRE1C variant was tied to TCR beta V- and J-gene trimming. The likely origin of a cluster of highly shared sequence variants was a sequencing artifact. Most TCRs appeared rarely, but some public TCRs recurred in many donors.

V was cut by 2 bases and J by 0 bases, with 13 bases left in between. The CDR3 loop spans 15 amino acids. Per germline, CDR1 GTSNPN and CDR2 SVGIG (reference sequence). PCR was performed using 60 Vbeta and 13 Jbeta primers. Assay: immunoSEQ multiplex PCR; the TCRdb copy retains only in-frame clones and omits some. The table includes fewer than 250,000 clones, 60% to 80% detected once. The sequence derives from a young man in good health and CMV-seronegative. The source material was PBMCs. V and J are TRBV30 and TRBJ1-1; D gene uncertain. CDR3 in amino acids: CAWSLTPTVNTEAFF. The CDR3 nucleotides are TGTGCCTGGAGTCTAACTCCTACAGTGAACACTGAAGCTTTCTTT.